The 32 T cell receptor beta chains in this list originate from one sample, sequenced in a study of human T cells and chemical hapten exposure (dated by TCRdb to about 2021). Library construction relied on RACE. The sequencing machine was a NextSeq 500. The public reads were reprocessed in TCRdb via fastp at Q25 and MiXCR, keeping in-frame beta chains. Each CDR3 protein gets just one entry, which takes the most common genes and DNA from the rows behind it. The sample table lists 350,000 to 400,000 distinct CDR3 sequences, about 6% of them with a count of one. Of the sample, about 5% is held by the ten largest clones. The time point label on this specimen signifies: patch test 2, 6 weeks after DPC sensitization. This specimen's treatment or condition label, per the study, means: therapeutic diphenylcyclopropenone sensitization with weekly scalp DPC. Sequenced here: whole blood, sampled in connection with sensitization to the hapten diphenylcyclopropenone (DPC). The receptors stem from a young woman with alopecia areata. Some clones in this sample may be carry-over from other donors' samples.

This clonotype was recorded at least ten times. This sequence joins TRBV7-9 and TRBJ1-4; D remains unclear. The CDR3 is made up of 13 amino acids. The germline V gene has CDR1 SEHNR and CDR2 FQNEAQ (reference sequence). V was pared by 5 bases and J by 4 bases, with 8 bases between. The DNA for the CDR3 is TGTGCCAGCAGCCCTCCTGGTAATGAAAAACTGTTTTTT. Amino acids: CASSPPGNEKLFF.

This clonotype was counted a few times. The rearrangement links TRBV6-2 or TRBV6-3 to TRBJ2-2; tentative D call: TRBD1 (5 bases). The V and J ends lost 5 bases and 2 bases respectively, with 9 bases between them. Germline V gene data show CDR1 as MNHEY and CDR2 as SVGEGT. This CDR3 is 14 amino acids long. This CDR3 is CASSNRINTGELFF. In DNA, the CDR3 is TGTGCCAGCAGTAACAGGATCAACACCGGGGAGCTGTTTTTT.

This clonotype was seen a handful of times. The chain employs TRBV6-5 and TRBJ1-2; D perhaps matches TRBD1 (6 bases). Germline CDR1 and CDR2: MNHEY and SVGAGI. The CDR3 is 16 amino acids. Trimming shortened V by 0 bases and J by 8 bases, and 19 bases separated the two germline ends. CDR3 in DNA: TGTGCCAGCAGTTACTCTCTTTCCGGGGGCACTAAAGGCTACACCTTC. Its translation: CASSYSLSGGTKGYTF.

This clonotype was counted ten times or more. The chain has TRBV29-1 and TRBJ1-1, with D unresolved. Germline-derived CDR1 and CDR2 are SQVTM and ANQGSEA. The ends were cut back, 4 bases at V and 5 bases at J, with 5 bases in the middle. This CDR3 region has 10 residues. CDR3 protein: CSVVVTEAFF. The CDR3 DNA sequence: TGCAGCGTTGTTGTAACTGAAGCTTTCTTT.

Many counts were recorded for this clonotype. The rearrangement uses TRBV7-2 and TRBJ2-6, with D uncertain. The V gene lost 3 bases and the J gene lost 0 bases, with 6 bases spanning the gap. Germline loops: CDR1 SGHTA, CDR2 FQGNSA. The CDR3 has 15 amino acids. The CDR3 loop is CASSLPLSGANVLTF. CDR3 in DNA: TGTGCCAGCAGCTTGCCCCTCTCTGGGGCCAACGTCCTGACTTTC.

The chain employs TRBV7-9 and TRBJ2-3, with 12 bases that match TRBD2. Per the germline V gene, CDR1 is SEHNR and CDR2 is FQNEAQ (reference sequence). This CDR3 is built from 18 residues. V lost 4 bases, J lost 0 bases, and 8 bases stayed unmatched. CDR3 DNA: TGTGCCAGCAGCTCTCGACTAGCGGGGGAGACTAGCACAGATACGCAGTATTTT. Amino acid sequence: CASSSRLAGETSTDTQYF.

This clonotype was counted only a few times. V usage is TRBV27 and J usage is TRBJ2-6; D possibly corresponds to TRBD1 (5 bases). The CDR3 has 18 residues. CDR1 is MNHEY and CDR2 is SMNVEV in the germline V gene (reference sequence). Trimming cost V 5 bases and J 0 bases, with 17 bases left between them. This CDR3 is CASSPRTPHLSGANVLTF. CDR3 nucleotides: TGTGCCAGCAGTCCACGGACACCTCACCTCTCTGGGGCCAACGTCCTGACTTTC.

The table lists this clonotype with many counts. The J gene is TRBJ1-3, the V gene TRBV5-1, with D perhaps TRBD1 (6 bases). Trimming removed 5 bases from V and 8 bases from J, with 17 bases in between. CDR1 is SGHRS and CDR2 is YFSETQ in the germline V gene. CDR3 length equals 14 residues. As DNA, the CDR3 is TGCGCCAGCAGTTGGGCAGGGGATGTTGACACCATATATTTT. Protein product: CASSWAGDVDTIYF.

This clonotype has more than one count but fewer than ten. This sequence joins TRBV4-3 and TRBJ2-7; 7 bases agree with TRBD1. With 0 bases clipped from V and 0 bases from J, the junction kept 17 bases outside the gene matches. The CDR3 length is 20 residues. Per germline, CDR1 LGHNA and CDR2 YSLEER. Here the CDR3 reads CASSQDYLPGTEPSSYEQYF. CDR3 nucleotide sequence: TGCGCCAGCAGCCAAGACTACTTACCGGGGACAGAACCCAGCTCCTACGAGCAGTACTTC.

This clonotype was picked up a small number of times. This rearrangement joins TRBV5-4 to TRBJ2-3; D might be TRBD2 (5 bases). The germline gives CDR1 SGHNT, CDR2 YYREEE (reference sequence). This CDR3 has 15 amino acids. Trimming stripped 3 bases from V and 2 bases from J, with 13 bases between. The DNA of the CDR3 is TGTGCCAGCAGCTCCACTAGTTTTCACACAGATACGCAGTATTTT. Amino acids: CASSSTSFHTDTQYF.

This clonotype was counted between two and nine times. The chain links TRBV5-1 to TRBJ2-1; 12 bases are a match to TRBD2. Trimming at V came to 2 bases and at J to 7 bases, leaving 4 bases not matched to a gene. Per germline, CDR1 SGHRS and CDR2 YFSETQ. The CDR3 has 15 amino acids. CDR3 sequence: CASSLALAGGNEQFF. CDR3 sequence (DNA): TGCGCCAGCAGCTTAGCCCTAGCGGGGGGGAATGAGCAGTTCTTC.

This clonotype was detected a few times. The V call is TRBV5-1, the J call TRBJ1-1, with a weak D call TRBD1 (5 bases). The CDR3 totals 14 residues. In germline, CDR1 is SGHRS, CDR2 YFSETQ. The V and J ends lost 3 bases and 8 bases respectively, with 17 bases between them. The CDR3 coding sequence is TGCGCCAGCAGCTGGCGAACCGGGACCGCAGAAGCTTTCTTT. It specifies CASSWRTGTAEAFF.

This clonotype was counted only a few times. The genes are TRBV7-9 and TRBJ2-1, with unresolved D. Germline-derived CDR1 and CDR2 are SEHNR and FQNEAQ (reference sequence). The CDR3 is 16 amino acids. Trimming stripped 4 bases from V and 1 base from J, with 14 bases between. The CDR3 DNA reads TGTGCCAGCAGCTCCGGACCAACGATTTCCTACAATGAGCAGTTCTTC. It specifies CASSSGPTISYNEQFF. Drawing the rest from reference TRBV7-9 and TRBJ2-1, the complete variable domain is DTGVSQNPRHKITKRGQNVTFRCDPISEHNRLYWYRQTLGQGPEFLTYFQNEAQLEKSRLLSDRFSAERPKGSFSTLEIQRTEQGDSAMYLCASSSGPTISYNEQFFGPGTRLTVL.

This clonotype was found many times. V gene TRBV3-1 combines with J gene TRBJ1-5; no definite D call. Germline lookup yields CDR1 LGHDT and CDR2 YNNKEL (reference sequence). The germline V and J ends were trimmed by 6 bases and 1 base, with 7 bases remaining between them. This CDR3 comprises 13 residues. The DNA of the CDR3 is TGTGCCAGCAGTCCGTGGAGCAATCAGCCCCAGCATTTT. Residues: CASSPWSNQPQHF.

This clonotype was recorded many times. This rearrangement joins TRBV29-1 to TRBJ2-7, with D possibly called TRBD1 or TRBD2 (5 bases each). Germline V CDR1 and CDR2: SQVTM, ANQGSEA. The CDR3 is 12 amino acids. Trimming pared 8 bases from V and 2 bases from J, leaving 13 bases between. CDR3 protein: CSTRDGTYEQYF. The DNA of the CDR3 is TGCAGCACTAGGGACGGGACCTACGAGCAGTACTTC.

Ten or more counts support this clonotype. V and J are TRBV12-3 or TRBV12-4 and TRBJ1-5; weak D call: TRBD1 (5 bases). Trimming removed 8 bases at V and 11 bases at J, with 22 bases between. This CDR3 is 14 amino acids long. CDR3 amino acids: CASSVRDPRSAQHF. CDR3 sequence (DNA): TGTGCCAGCTCAGTCCGGGACCCCAGATCGGCCCAGCATTTT.

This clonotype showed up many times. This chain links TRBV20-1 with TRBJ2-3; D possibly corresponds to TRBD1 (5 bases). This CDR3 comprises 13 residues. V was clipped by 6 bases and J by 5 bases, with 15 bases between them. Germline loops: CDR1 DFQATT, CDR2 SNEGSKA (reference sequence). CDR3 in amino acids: CSATKGWVDTQYF. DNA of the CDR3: TGCAGTGCCACCAAGGGGTGGGTAGATACGCAGTATTTT.

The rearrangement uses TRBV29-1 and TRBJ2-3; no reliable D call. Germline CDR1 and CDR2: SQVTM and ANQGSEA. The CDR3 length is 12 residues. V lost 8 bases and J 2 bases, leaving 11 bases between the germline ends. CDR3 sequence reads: CSSRFTTDTQYF. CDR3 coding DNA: TGCAGCTCCCGGTTTACCACAGATACGCAGTATTTT.

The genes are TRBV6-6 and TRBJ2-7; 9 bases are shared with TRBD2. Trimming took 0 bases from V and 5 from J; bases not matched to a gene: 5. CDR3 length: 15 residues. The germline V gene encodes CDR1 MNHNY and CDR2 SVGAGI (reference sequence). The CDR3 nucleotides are TGTGCCAGCAGTTACTCCGCTAGCGGGGTCCACGAGCAGTACTTC. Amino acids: CASSYSASGVHEQYF.

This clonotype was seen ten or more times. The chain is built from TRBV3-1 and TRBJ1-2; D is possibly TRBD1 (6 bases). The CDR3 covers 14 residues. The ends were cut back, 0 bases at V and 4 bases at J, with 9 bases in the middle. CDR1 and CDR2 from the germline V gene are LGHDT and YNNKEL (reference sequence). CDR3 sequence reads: CASSQEGQTYGYTF. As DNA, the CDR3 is TGTGCCAGCAGCCAAGAAGGACAGACCTATGGCTACACCTTC.

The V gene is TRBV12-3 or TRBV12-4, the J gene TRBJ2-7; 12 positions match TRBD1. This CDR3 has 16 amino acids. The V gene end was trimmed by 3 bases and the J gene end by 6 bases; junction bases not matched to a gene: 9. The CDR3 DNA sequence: TGTGCCAGCAGTTTTGGGACAGGGGGCGTCGTGGGCGAGCAGTACTTC. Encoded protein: CASSFGTGGVVGEQYF.

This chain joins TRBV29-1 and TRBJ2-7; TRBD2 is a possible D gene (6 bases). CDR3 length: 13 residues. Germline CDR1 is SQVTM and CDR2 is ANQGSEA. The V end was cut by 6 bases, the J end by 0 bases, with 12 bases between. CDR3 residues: CSVRDSSSYEQYF. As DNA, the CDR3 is TGCAGCGTCCGGGACTCAAGCTCCTACGAGCAGTACTTC.

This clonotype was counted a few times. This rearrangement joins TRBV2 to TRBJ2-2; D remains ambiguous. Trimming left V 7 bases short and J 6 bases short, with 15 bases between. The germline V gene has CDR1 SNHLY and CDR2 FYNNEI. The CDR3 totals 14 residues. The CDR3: CASNRRDGAGELFF. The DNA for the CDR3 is TGTGCCAGCAACCGTAGAGATGGGGCCGGGGAGCTGTTTTTT. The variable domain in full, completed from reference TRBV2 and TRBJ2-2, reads EPEVTQTPSHQVTQMGQEVILRCVPISNHLYFYWYRQILGQKVEFLVSFYNNEISEKSEIFDDQFSVERPDGSNFTLKIRSTKLEDSAMYFCASNRRDGAGELFFGEGSRLTVL.

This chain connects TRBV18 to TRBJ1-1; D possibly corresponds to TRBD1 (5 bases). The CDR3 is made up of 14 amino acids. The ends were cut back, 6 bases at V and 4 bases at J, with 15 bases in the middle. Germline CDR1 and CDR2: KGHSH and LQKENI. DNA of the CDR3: TGTGCCAGCTCCCCCGCGGGGCCGGGCACTGAAGCTTTCTTT. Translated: CASSPAGPGTEAFF.

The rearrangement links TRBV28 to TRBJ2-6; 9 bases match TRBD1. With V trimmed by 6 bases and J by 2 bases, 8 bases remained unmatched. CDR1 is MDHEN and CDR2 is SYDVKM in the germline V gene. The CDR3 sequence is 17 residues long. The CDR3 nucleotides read TGTGCCAGCAGGGGGGGACAGGGAATCCCTGGGGCCAACGTCCTGACTTTC. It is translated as CASRGGQGIPGANVLTF.

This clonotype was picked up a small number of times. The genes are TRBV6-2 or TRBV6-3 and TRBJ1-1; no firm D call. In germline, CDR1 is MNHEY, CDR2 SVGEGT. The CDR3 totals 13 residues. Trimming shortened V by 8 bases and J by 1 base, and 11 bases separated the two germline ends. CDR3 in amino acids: CASGSPGNTEAFF. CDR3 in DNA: TGTGCCAGCGGCTCCCCAGGGAACACTGAAGCTTTCTTT.

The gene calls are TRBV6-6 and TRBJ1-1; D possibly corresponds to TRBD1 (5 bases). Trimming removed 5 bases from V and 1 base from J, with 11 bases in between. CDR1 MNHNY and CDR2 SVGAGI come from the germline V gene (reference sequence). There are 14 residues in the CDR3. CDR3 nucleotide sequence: TGTGCCAGCAGTCCCGGGGCCAAGAACACTGAAGCTTTCTTT. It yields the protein CASSPGAKNTEAFF.

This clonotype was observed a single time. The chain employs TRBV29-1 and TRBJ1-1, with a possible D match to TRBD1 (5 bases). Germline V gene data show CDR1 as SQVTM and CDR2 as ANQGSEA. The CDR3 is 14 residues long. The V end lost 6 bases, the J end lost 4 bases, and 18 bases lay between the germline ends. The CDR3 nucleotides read TGCAGCGTCTCCGGGACGGTTAGAGGCACTGAAGCTTTCTTT. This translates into CSVSGTVRGTEAFF.

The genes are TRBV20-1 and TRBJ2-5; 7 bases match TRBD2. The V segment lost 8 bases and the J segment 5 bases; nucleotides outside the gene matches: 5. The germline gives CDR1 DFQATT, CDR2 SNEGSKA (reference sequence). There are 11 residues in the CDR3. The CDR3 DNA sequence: TGCAGTAGGACTAGTTCGGAGACCCAGTACTTC. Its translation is CSRTSSETQYF.

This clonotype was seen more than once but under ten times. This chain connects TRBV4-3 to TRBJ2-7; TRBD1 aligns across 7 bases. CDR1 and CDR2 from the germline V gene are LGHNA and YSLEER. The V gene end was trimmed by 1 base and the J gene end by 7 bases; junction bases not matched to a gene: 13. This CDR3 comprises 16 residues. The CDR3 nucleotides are TGCGCCAGCAGCCAAGCCGGGACAGATCTTTCTCGGGAGCAGTACTTC. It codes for CASSQAGTDLSREQYF.

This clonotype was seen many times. The CDR3 protein is CASSLQTLNEQFF. The CDR3, as DNA: TGTGCCAGCAGCTTACAGACTCTCAATGAGCAGTTCTTC. V is TRBV7-2 and J is TRBJ2-1; D unclear. Trimming cost V 2 bases and J 6 bases, with 8 bases left between them. Germline-derived CDR1 and CDR2 are SGHTA and FQGNSA. This CDR3 contains 13 residues.

As DNA, the CDR3 is TGCAGTACCCCCCGTCCCGGGGGAAAGGGCACCGGGGAGCTGTTTTTT. Protein: CSTPRPGGKGTGELFF. The chain is built from TRBV20-1 and TRBJ2-2; maybe TRBD2 (6 bases). V gave up 8 bases and J gave up 4 bases, with 23 bases separating them. Germline CDR1 is DFQATT and CDR2 is SNEGSKA (reference sequence). CDR3 length equals 16 residues.